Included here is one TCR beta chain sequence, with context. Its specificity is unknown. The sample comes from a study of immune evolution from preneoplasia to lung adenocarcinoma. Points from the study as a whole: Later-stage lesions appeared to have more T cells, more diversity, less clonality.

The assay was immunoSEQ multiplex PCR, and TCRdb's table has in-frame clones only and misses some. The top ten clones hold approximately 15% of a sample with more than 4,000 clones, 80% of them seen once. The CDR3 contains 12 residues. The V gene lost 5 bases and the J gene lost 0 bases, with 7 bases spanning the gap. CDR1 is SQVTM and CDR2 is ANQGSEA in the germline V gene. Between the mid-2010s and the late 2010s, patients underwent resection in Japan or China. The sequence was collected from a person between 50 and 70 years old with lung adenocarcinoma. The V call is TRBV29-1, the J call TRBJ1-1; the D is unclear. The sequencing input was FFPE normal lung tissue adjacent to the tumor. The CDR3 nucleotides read TGCAGCGTTAAGAACTTGAACACTGAAGCTTTCTTT. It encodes CSVKNLNTEAFF.